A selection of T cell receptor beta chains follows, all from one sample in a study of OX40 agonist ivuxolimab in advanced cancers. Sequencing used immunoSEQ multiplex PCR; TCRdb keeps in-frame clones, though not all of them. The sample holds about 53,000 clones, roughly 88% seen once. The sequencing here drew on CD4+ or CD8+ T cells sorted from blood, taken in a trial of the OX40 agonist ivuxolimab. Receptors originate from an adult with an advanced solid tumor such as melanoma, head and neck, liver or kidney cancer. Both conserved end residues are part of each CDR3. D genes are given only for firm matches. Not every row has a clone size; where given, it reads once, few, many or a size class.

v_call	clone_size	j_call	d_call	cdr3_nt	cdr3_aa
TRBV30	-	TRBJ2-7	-	TGTGCCTGGAGCCCACGCATACAGGGGAGGTACGAGCAGTACTTC	CAWSPRIQGRYEQYF
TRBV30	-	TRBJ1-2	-	TGTGCCTGGAGTCCTGGATATGGCTACACCTTC	CAWSPGYGYTF
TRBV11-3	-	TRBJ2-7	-	TGTGCCAGCAGCGCGGAGGGCAGCTACGAGCAGTACTTC	CASSAEGSYEQYF
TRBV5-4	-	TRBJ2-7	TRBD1	TGTGCCAGCAGTAGGACAGGGGCCTCCTACGAGCAGTACTTC	CASSRTGASYEQYF
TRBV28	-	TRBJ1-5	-	TGTGCCAGCAGGCCCGACAGACTATTACAGCCCCAGCATTTT	CASRPDRLLQPQHF
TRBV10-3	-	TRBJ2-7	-	TGTGCCATCAGGCACGACAGTGCTCTCGGGGGAGAGCAGTACTTC	CAIRHDSALGGEQYF
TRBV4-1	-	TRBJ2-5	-	TGCGCCAGCAGTACTACAGGGCGACAAGAGACCCAGTACTTC	CASSTTGRQETQYF
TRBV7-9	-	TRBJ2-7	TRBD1	TGTGCCAGCAGCTTTCAGGGGGCTAATATCGAGCAGTACTTC	CASSFQGANIEQYF
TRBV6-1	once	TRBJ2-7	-	TGTGCCAGCAGGCAGGCAGGGTCCTACGAGCAGTACTTC	CASRQAGSYEQYF
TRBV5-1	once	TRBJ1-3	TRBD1	TGCGCCAGCAGCCCCGGAGGACAGGGATCTGGAAACACCATATATTTT	CASSPGGQGSGNTIYF
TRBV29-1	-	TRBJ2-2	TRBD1	TGCAGCGTGAAGGGGACAGGGAACACCGGGGAGCTGTTTTTT	CSVKGTGNTGELFF
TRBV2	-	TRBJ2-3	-	TGTGCCAGCAGCCCCGGTGGGGCAGATACGCAGTATTTT	CASSPGGADTQYF
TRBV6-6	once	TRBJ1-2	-	TGTGCCAGCAGCCCCAGGGACTATGGCTACACCTTC	CASSPRDYGYTF
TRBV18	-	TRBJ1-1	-	TGTGCCAGCTCACCACCTAAGGCTGAGAACACTGAAGCTTTCTTT	CASSPPKAENTEAFF
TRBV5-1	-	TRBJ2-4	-	TGCGCCAGCAGCTTGGCGGGACACCCGCTGAACATTCAGTACTTC	CASSLAGHPLNIQYF
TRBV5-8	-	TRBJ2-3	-	TGTGCCAGCACCACTGTGGGAGCAGGCAACACAGATACGCAGTATTTT	CASTTVGAGNTDTQYF
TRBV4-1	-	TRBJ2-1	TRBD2	TGCGCCAGCAGCCAGGGACTAGCGGGGCCCTTGTACAATGAGCAGTTCTTC	CASSQGLAGPLYNEQFF
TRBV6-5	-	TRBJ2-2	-	TGTGCCAGCGCAACCCTGCTGAACACCGGGGAGCTGTTTTTT	CASATLLNTGELFF
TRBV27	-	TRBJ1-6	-	TGTGCCAGCAGTTTAATCACGGGGAATAATTCACCCCTCCACTTT	CASSLITGNNSPLHF
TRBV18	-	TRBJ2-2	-	TGTGCCAGCTCACTAAGTCCGAGCGGGGAGCTGTTTTTT	CASSLSPSGELFF
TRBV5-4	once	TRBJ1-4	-	TGTGCCAGCAGCTTGAGCAACGAAAAACTGTTTTTT	CASSLSNEKLFF
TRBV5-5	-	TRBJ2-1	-	TGTGCCAGCAGCTCACACTACAACGTAGGTGAGCAGTTCTTC	CASSSHYNVGEQFF
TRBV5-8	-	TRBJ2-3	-	TGTGCCAGCAGTATTAGAGGGGTTCAAGATACGCAGTATTTT	CASSIRGVQDTQYF
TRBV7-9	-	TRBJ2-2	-	TGTGCCAGCAGCTTAGACGCCGGGGAGCTGTTTTTT	CASSLDAGELFF